The source of this T cell receptor beta chain is a study of T-cell reconstitution after alpha-beta-depleted transplantation in children (TCRdb year 2016). Some background on the complete study: T-cell immune reconstitution after TCRalphabeta/CD19-depleted allogeneic hematopoietic cell transplantation in children was quantitatively tracked in the study by means of TCR repertoire profiling.

What this sample's treatment or condition label stands for: allogeneic hematopoietic cell transplantation with graft depleted of TCRalphabeta T cells and CD19 B cells. The transplant recipients were children given TCRalphabeta/CD19-depleted allogeneic hematopoietic cell grafts. Findings and caveats that apply to the study as a whole: The frequencies of hyperexpanded clones fell over the following months, and after one year, T-cell counts and TCRbeta diversity were mostly attributed to newly produced T cells. The apparently early alphabetaT-cell count recovery about two months after transplant was reportedly dependent on only several hundred rapidly expanded clones derived from non-depleted graft cells. In some patients, high TCRbeta diversity at day 60 was attributed to recipient T cells and intrathymic progenitors that had survived conditioning.

The sample holds a few counts of this clonotype. Which antigen it targets is not known. Base qualities were left out, and no much larger clone turns up one base away. For this chain, trimming is 6 bases at the V end and 12 bases at the J end, and the number of junction bases without a gene match is 10. The CDR3 holds 12 amino acids from the cysteine to the phenylalanine. Kept here is only the CDR3 DNA, which spans 36 bases and is read in frame from base 1. Receptor libraries were prepared by PCR. Sequencing used an Illumina HiSeq 2500. Molecular barcoding was employed in the preparation of TCR libraries, with unique molecular identifiers being used to normalize TCRbeta repertoire quantification. The public reads were quality trimmed at Q25 with fastp and then assembled into clones with MiXCR by TCRdb, keeping productive beta chains. Identical CDR3 proteins give one entry, which carries the most common genes and DNA. The sample profile shows about 600,000 distinct CDR3 sequences; more than 20% of them were found once. The ten largest clones capture 13% to 15% of the sample.

Rearrangement joined TRBV12-3 or TRBV12-4 to TRBJ2-7, and 8 junctional nucleotides match TRBD1. The TCR comes from a boy under three years old who had a stem cell transplant for acute myeloid leukemia, so the T cells may come from the graft donor. The specimen was PBMCs, mostly from graft donor cells, collected 360 days after TCRalphabeta/CD19-depleted stem cell transplant. The DNA reads as follows: TGTGCCAGCAGCCGATCGGACAGGGCGATGTACTTC. Translated, it reads CASSRSDRAMYF.